This TCR beta chain was observed in a study of post-analysis software for immune sequencing data. Overall study results and limits: About 5 TRBV segments occurring more often in patients than controls included TRBV5-6, TRBV5-1 and TRBV20-1.

Germline CDR1 is DFQATT and CDR2 is SNEGSKA (reference sequence). This CDR3 has 15 amino acids. Germline trimming cut 3 bases from V and 4 bases from J; bases unmatched to any gene: 10. The TCR beta cDNA libraries contained unique molecular identifiers. With roughly 1 to 10 million T cells as the source, some 500,000 cDNA molecules resulted. TCRdb independently ran MiXCR on the PCR reads; one entry per CDR3 protein. The table includes 650,000 to 850,000 distinct CDR3 sequences, under 70% detected once. For this clonotype: Its cognate antigen is unknown.

The source is a girl between 10 and 17 years old with multiple sclerosis. Sample: blood. The chain uses TRBV20-1 and TRBJ2-5; TRBD2 matches at 8 bases. The CDR3 spells CSARVESGGGETQYF. The CDR3, as DNA: TGCAGTGCTAGGGTCGAAAGCGGGGGTGGAGAGACCCAGTACTTC.